A single sample is the source of the 8 T cell receptor beta chains below, sequenced in a study of T-cell memory formation after mild COVID-19 (dated by TCRdb to about 2021). Library creation used 5' RACE. Sequencer: Illumina NovaSeq 6000. TCRdb took the public reads, trimmed them with fastp at Q25, ran MiXCR for clone calling and kept in-frame beta chains. Each CDR3 protein gets just one entry, which takes the most common genes and DNA from the rows behind it. The sample includes 300,000 to 350,000 distinct CDR3 sequences, with roughly 15% observed a single time. About 24% of the sample goes to the ten largest clones. Sequencing was performed on PBMCs or a T cell subset sorted from them (not recorded which). All receptors derive from a man younger than 35 who had mild COVID-19 (a few samples of this study predate the infection). The sample titles of this study are shuffled in the database, so cell type and time point are left out; the donor was told from shared clones.

Ten or more counts support this clonotype. The chain has TRBV20-1 and TRBJ2-7; D is unresolved. The V gene's germline CDR1 is DFQATT and CDR2 SNEGSKA (reference sequence). V lost 0 bases, J lost 2 bases, and 11 bases lay in between. This CDR3 has 14 amino acids. CDR3 residues: CSARDWVSAYEQYF. The CDR3 DNA sequence: TGCAGTGCTAGAGATTGGGTCTCGGCCTACGAGCAGTACTTC.

Ten or more counts support this clonotype. The rearrangement uses TRBV7-3 and TRBJ2-3; D gene uncertain. V lost 4 bases, J lost 6 bases, and 11 bases lay in between. Germline assignment: CDR1 SGHTA and CDR2 FQGTGA. CDR3 size: 13 residues. The CDR3 reads CASSYVDWDTQYF. The CDR3 DNA reads TGTGCCAGCAGCTACGTTGACTGGGATACGCAGTATTTT.

The chain employs TRBV7-2 and TRBJ2-3; maybe TRBD2 (6 bases). In germline, CDR1 is SGHTA, CDR2 FQGNSA. V lost 5 bases, J lost 5 bases, and 14 bases lay in between. The length of the CDR3 is 14 residues. The CDR3 DNA reads TGTGCCAGCAGCCCCCAAGGAGGGGAAGATACGCAGTATTTT. The encoded protein is CASSPQGGEDTQYF. The variable domain in full, completed from reference TRBV7-2 and TRBJ2-3, reads GAGVSQSPSNKVTEKGKDVELRCDPISGHTALYWYRQSLGQGLEFLIYFQGNSAPDKSGLPSDRFSAERTGGSVSTLTIQRTQQEDSAVYLCASSPQGGEDTQYFGPGTRLTVL.

This clonotype was seen ten or more times. The chain couples TRBV6-5 to TRBJ2-5; TRBD2 agrees at 9 bases. This CDR3 has 13 residues. V lost 4 bases and J lost 5; bases outside the gene matches: 2. CDR1 is MNHEY, CDR2 SVGAGI, per germline. This CDR3 reads CASSSSGDETQYF. CDR3 nucleotide sequence: TGTGCCAGCAGTTCTAGCGGGGACGAGACCCAGTACTTC.

This clonotype was recorded a few times. Being one base from a much bigger clone, this may be a read error. Here the CDR3 reads CASSLDNTGELFF. The CDR3 DNA reads TGTGCCAGCAGTTTGGACAACACCGGGGAGCTGTTTTTT. The chain employs TRBV28 and TRBJ2-2; D not resolved. Trimming removed 3 bases at V and 2 bases at J, with 4 bases between. From germline, CDR1 is MDHEN and CDR2 SYDVKM. The CDR3 extends over 13 amino acids.

The sample holds a few counts of this clonotype. The chain has TRBV7-6 and TRBJ2-7; D unclear. The CDR3 length is 14 residues. Trimming took off 1 base at V and 3 bases at J, with 10 bases between the two ends. Per the germline V gene, CDR1 is SGHVS and CDR2 is FNYEAQ. The CDR3 region has the DNA TGTGCCAGCAGCTTAGAGGCCAGCTTCTACGAGCAGTACTTC. As protein: CASSLEASFYEQYF. The full variable domain, in which reference TRBV7-6 and TRBJ2-7 provide the parts outside the CDR3, is GAGVSQSPRYKVTKRGQDVALRCDPISGHVSLYWYRQALGQGPEFLTYFNYEAQQDKSGLPNDRFSAERPEGSISTLTIQRTEQRDSAMYRCASSLEASFYEQYFGPGTRLTVT.

This chain uses TRBV12-3 or TRBV12-4 with TRBJ2-3; possible D gene TRBD2, 6 bases. CDR3 length: 14 residues. Trimming left V 4 bases short and J 4 bases short, with 12 bases between. CDR3 in DNA: TGTGCCAGCAGTTCCCCTGGACTATCAGATACGCAGTATTTT. Amino acids: CASSSPGLSDTQYF.

This clonotype was seen repeatedly, ten times or more. The J gene is TRBJ2-3, the V gene TRBV7-2; D may be TRBD2 (6 bases). V was clipped by 5 bases and J by 3 bases, with 6 bases between them. The germline V gene encodes CDR1 SGHTA and CDR2 FQGNSA. The CDR3 is 12 amino acids. DNA of the CDR3: TGTGCCAGCAGCGGGAGGACAGATACGCAGTATTTT. Amino acids: CASSGRTDTQYF. The full variable domain, in which reference TRBV7-2 and TRBJ2-3 provide the parts outside the CDR3, is GAGVSQSPSNKVTEKGKDVELRCDPISGHTALYWYRQSLGQGLEFLIYFQGNSAPDKSGLPSDRFSAERTGGSVSTLTIQRTQQEDSAVYLCASSGRTDTQYFGPGTRLTVL.